Following are 17 T cell receptor beta chains from one sample sequenced in a study of blood T cell repertoires in COVID-19. Assay: immunoSEQ multiplex PCR; the TCRdb copy retains only in-frame clones and omits some. The top ten hold about 2.3% of the sample, which has hundreds of thousands of clones, around 87% seen once. The source material was peripheral blood. Source of these receptors: a woman aged 60-75 years with COVID-19, enrolled during active disease.

The V call is TRBV7-2, the J call TRBJ2-5, with TRBD2 matching 8 bases. The V gene end was trimmed by 6 bases and the J gene end by 5 bases; junction bases not matched to a gene: 11. The CDR3 extends over 15 amino acids. Germline CDR1 is SGHTA and CDR2 is FQGNSA. This chain's CDR3 is CASREERGSLETQYF. CDR3 nucleotides: TGTGCCAGCAGAGAAGAGCGGGGGAGTCTCGAGACCCAGTACTTC.

Concerning this clone: The same CDR3 also results from other DNA sequences found in this sample. V is TRBV18 and J is TRBJ2-5, with D uncertain. The V gene's germline CDR1 is KGHSH and CDR2 LQKENI. CDR3 length: 13 residues. V was shortened by 6 bases and J by 2 bases, with 10 bases between the two germline ends. CDR3 sequence: CASSPTRQETQYF. The CDR3 DNA sequence: TGTGCCAGCTCCCCCACAAGACAAGAGACCCAGTACTTC.

The genes are TRBV6-5 and TRBJ1-2; TRBD1 might be the D (6 bases). The CDR3 covers 13 residues. The germline V and J ends were trimmed by 6 bases and 6 bases, with 14 bases remaining between them. Germline CDR1 and CDR2: MNHEY and SVGAGI. The CDR3 region is CASSKTGNNGYTF. In DNA, the CDR3 is TGTGCCAGCAGCAAAACAGGGAACAATGGCTACACCTTC.

Details on this clone: Other DNA sequences in this specimen translate into the identical CDR3. The chain combines TRBV18 with TRBJ1-4, with D unclear. The V end was cut by 6 bases, the J end by 2 bases, with 10 bases between. The CDR3 is made up of 14 amino acids. The V gene's germline CDR1 is KGHSH and CDR2 LQKENI. DNA for the CDR3: TGTGCCAGCTCTCGGCAGGCCACTAATGAAAAACTGTTTTTT. Its protein is CASSRQATNEKLFF.

This sequence joins TRBV5-5 and TRBJ1-1; D is uncertain. Trimming took 2 bases from V and 1 from J, leaving 9 bases between them. Germline CDR1 and CDR2: SGHKS and YYEKEE (reference sequence). The CDR3 extends over 14 amino acids. The CDR3 bases are TGTGCCAGCAGCTTCTGGGCAGCGAACACTGAAGCTTTCTTT. Its translation: CASSFWAANTEAFF.

This clone was seen a single time. The rearrangement uses TRBV29-1 and TRBJ1-2, with D possibly being TRBD1 (5 bases). V was pared by 4 bases and J by 5 bases, with 8 bases between. CDR1 is SQVTM, CDR2 ANQGSEA, per germline. CDR3 size: 11 residues. The CDR3 loop reads CSVGGAYGYTF. CDR3 DNA: TGCAGCGTTGGCGGGGCTTATGGCTACACCTTC.

J is TRBJ2-7 and V is TRBV28; 7 bases align to TRBD2. The germline gives CDR1 MDHEN, CDR2 SYDVKM. Losses at the gene ends were 6 bases for V and 5 bases for J; bases not matched to a gene: 1. CDR3 length: 11 amino acids. The CDR3 DNA sequence: TGTGCCAGCAGGCGGGGGAACGAGCAGTACTTC. Translation: CASRRGNEQYF.

The chain links TRBV27 to TRBJ1-1; 10 nucleotides line up with TRBD1. The germline CDR1 and CDR2 sequences are MNHEY and SMNVEV (reference sequence). V trimming: 5 bases; J trimming: 0 bases; junction bases outside the gene matches: 15. CDR3 size: 19 residues. The CDR3: CASSRHDRGRVTMNTEAFF. As DNA, the CDR3 is TGTGCCAGCAGTCGCCACGACAGGGGGCGCGTTACTATGAACACTGAAGCTTTCTTT.

The chain combines TRBV10-1 with TRBJ2-5; 9 bases match TRBD1. The CDR3 length is 15 residues. From germline, CDR1 is WNHNN and CDR2 SYGVQD (reference sequence). The J segment lost 2 bases and the V segment lost 3 bases, leaving 4 bases of the junction unmatched. The CDR3: CASSEGQGSQETQYF. The CDR3 DNA is TGCGCCAGCAGTGAAGGACAGGGGAGTCAAGAGACCCAGTACTTC.

This sequence joins TRBV7-6 and TRBJ1-2; TRBD1 matches at 9 bases. The V gene end was trimmed by 5 bases and the J gene end by 6 bases; junction bases not matched to a gene: 4. The CDR3 runs 13 residues. Germline V CDR1 and CDR2: SGHVS, FNYEAQ. This chain's CDR3 is CASSPGTGNGYTF. The CDR3 DNA reads as TGTGCCAGCAGCCCCGGGACAGGGAATGGCTACACCTTC. Based on the CDR3 plus reference TRBV7-6 and TRBJ1-2, the full variable domain is GAGVSQSPRYKVTKRGQDVALRCDPISGHVSLYWYRQALGQGPEFLTYFNYEAQQDKSGLPNDRFSAERPEGSISTLTIQRTEQRDSAMYRCASSPGTGNGYTFGSGTRLTVV.

The chain recombines TRBV2 with TRBJ1-5; D is unresolved. This CDR3 contains 12 residues. V was shortened by 6 bases and J by 5 bases, with 8 bases between the two germline ends. The germline CDR1 and CDR2 sequences are SNHLY and FYNNEI. The CDR3 here is CASSLSDQPQHF. For the CDR3, the DNA is TGTGCCAGCAGCCTTAGTGATCAGCCCCAGCATTTT.

The CDR3 sequence is CASRDSLAGTDTQYF. The DNA for the CDR3 is TGTGCCAGCAGGGACAGCCTTGCCGGCACAGATACGCAGTATTTT. The J gene is TRBJ2-3, the V gene TRBV6-5, with D possibly matching TRBD1 (6 bases). The CDR3 loop spans 15 amino acids. The V and J ends lost 6 bases and 1 base respectively, with 14 bases between them. Per germline, CDR1 MNHEY and CDR2 SVGAGI.

The CDR3 DNA follows: TGTGCCAGCTCACGGGTCCCGGGACACATTGAAGCTTTCTTT. Its translation is CASSRVPGHIEAFF. The chain is built from TRBV18 and TRBJ1-1, with D tentatively TRBD1 (6 bases). The CDR3 runs 14 residues. Germline lookup yields CDR1 KGHSH and CDR2 LQKENI. The V end was cut by 4 bases, the J end by 7 bases, with 16 bases between.

The chain links TRBV11-3 to TRBJ1-5; D ambiguous. Germline CDR1 is SGHNT and CDR2 is YENEEA. The CDR3 length is 13 residues. Trimming removed 6 bases from V and 6 bases from J, with 12 bases in between. CDR3 in amino acids: CASRHSRFQPQHF. The CDR3 bases are TGTGCCAGCAGACACAGTAGGTTTCAGCCCCAGCATTTT.

This chain uses TRBV2 with TRBJ2-7; D perhaps matches TRBD1 (6 bases). Trimming left V 2 bases short and J 3 bases short, with 14 bases between. In germline, CDR1 is SNHLY, CDR2 FYNNEI. The CDR3 contains 15 residues. The CDR3 loop reads CASSERGQGYYEQYF. Here the CDR3 DNA reads TGTGCCAGCAGTGAAAGAGGCCAGGGGTACTACGAGCAGTACTTC.

This chain connects TRBV9 to TRBJ1-6; 8 bases fit TRBD1. J gave up 1 base and V 0 bases, and 3 bases lay outside the gene matches. The CDR3 extends over 17 amino acids. CDR1 is SGDLS and CDR2 is YYNGEE in the germline V gene. CDR3 sequence: CASSVGTGMSYNSPLHF. The DNA of the CDR3 is TGTGCCAGCAGCGTAGGGACAGGGATGTCCTATAATTCACCCCTCCACTTT.

The J gene is TRBJ1-6, the V gene TRBV7-9, with D unresolved. V was shortened by 2 bases and J by 5 bases, with 4 bases between the two germline ends. Germline loops: CDR1 SEHNR, CDR2 FQNEAQ (reference sequence). This CDR3 has 13 amino acids. The CDR3 reads CASSLHNNSPLHF. The DNA for the CDR3 is TGTGCCAGCAGCTTACACAATAATTCACCCCTCCACTTT.